A selection of T cell receptor beta chains follows, all from one sample in a study of patients and donors after allogeneic stem cell transplantation. Each CDR3 protein gets one entry after TCRdb re-called the RT-PCR reads with MiXCR. The profile shows under 170,000 distinct CDR3 sequences, over 35% of them singletons. The sequencing sample was made of blood, either unsorted or a sorted T cell fraction (not recorded which). The receptors here all came from a human donor who was either an allogeneic HSCT recipient or a stem cell or donor lymphocyte infusion donor (not recorded which). It is not recorded whose cells these are; they may come from a transplant donor. The CDR3 runs from the conserved cysteine through the conserved F or W. D genes are given only for firm matches. Clone size, where shown, is once, few, many, or a class for clones that have expanded.

clone_size j_call v_call d_call cdr3_nt cdr3_aa
- TRBJ1-5 TRBV20-1 TRBD1 TGCAGTGCTTTCAGGGGGGGTAGCAATCAGCCCCAGCATTTT CSAFRGGSNQPQHF
few TRBJ1-2 TRBV20-1 - TGCAGTGCTAGAGACAGGGCGGTCGCTAACTATGGCTACACCTTC CSARDRAVANYGYTF
- TRBJ2-1 TRBV7-8 - TGTGCCAGCAGCCCACACATCCGGTTCGGCGCCAATGAGCAGTTCTTC CASSPHIRFGANEQFF
- TRBJ2-3 TRBV4-1 TRBD2 TGCGCCAGCAGCCAAGTGCGGGGGGGCGGAGATACGCAGTATTTT CASSQVRGGGDTQYF
many TRBJ1-4 TRBV12-3/TRBV12-4 TRBD1 TGTGCCAGCAGTCCCAATACAGGGGCAACTAATGAAAAACTGTTTTTT CASSPNTGATNEKLFF
- TRBJ2-1 TRBV20-1 TRBD2 TGCAGTGCTAGAGCTGGCGGGGGGGCCGGCTACAATGAGCAGTTCTTC CSARAGGGAGYNEQFF
- TRBJ1-1 TRBV20-1 - TGCAGTACTCCTACAGGGTACACTGAAGCTTTCTTT CSTPTGYTEAFF
once TRBJ2-2 TRBV20-1 - TGCAGTGCTAGAGATGGCGGGGGCGCCACCGGGGAGCTGTTTTTT CSARDGGGATGELFF
- TRBJ1-5 TRBV24-1 - TGTGCCACCAGTGGTGGCGCCGGGACATATAGCAATCAGCCCCAGCATTTT CATSGGAGTYSNQPQHF
few TRBJ2-1 TRBV4-1 TRBD1 TGCGCCAGCAGCCAAGGGTCACAGGGGGCCAGGTACAATGAGCAGTTCTTC CASSQGSQGARYNEQFF
- TRBJ1-6 TRBV7-3 - TGTGCCAGCGGAACCGCAGCTAATTCACCCCTCCACTTT CASGTAANSPLHF
once TRBJ2-3 TRBV9 TRBD2 TGTGCCAGCAGCGTAGTTCCCTACGGGGGGGCTGTGAATACGCAGTATTTT CASSVVPYGGAVNTQYF
- TRBJ1-1 TRBV25-1 - TGTGCCAGCAGTGAATGGGGGATTAACACTGAAGCTTTCTTT CASSEWGINTEAFF
- TRBJ1-2 TRBV5-1 - TGCGCCAGCAGCTTTCGGGCGGCCAACTATGGCTACACCTTC CASSFRAANYGYTF
many TRBJ2-5 TRBV7-2 TRBD1 TGTGCCAGCAGTGTGGACAGGTTCCAAGAGACCCAGTACTTC CASSVDRFQETQYF